The 30 T cell receptor beta chains presented below share a single source sample, sequenced in a study of T cell repertoires in cytomegalovirus infection. Using its own MiXCR run on the reads, TCRdb lists one record per CDR3 protein. The sample has more than 400,000 distinct CDR3 sequences; around 27% are singletons. Sequencing was carried out using PBMCs. These receptors were obtained from a human donor in good health (CMV status not recorded). Some clones in this sample may be carry-over from other donors' samples.

This clonotype was seen a few times. The rearrangement joins TRBV7-2 to TRBJ1-6, with 7 bases aligning to TRBD1. Germline CDR1 reads SGHTA; CDR2 reads FQGNSA. J was trimmed by 9 bases and V by 5 bases; bases with no gene match: 7. CDR3 length equals 14 residues. The CDR3: CASSRDRVASPLHF. In DNA, the CDR3 is TGTGCCAGCAGCAGAGACAGGGTGGCTTCACCCCTCCACTTT.

This clonotype was picked up a small number of times. The gene calls are TRBV10-3 and TRBJ2-1; D might be TRBD2 (5 bases). CDR1 and CDR2 from the germline V gene are ENHRY and SYGVKD. Trimming stripped 3 bases from V and 2 bases from J, with 14 bases between. The CDR3 totals 16 residues. The CDR3 DNA sequence: TGTGCCATCAGTGAAAAACTAGGCCCCCCCTACAATGAGCAGTTCTTC. It codes for CAISEKLGPPYNEQFF.

The V call is TRBV11-2, the J call TRBJ2-1, with D perhaps matching TRBD1 (6 bases). This CDR3 region has 14 residues. Trimming left V 3 bases short and J 7 bases short, with 13 bases between. Germline CDR1 reads SGHAT; CDR2 reads FQNNGV. The CDR3 region has the DNA TGTGCCAGCAGCTTCCCCGGGACATATAATGAGCAGTTCTTC. Its translation is CASSFPGTYNEQFF.

This sequence joins TRBV29-1 and TRBJ2-7; no clear D. Between the trimmed V and J ends, which lost 1 base and 3 bases, there was a span of 7 bases. CDR1 and CDR2 (germline): SQVTM, ANQGSEA. The CDR3 spans 12 residues. Here the CDR3 reads CSVEGRNYEQYF. The CDR3 bases are TGCAGCGTTGAAGGCAGAAACTACGAGCAGTACTTC.

This clonotype was detected ten times or more. J is TRBJ1-4 and V is TRBV7-8; 7 bases agree with TRBD1. V was pared by 5 bases and J by 8 bases, with 11 bases of the junction left unmatched. The V gene's germline CDR1 is SGHVS and CDR2 FQNEAQ. This CDR3 has 15 amino acids. CDR3 nucleotide sequence: TGTGCCAGCAGCACGACGACAGGGCGAGTGGAAAAACTGTTTTTT. Residues: CASSTTTGRVEKLFF. The whole variable domain, filled in from reference TRBV7-8 and TRBJ1-4, reads GAGVSQSPRYKVAKRGQDVALRCDPISGHVSLFWYQQALGQGPEFLTYFQNEAQLDKSGLPSDRFFAERPEGSVSTLKIQRTQQEDSAVYLCASSTTTGRVEKLFFGSGTQLSVL.

This clonotype has just a few counts. V usage is TRBV19 and J usage is TRBJ2-1, with D possibly matching TRBD2 (5 bases). Trimming shortened V by 0 bases and J by 2 bases, and 8 bases separated the two germline ends. This CDR3 is 15 amino acids long. The germline CDR1 and CDR2 sequences are LNHDA and SQIVND (reference sequence). CDR3 bases: TGTGCCAGTAGTATAGAGGGAGCGGCCTACAATGAGCAGTTCTTC. Protein sequence: CASSIEGAAYNEQFF.

This chain links TRBV6-5 with TRBJ2-5; 8 bases map to TRBD2. V was pared by 5 bases and J by 4 bases, with 9 bases of the junction left unmatched. From germline, CDR1 is MNHEY and CDR2 SVGAGI. The CDR3 spans 15 residues. The CDR3 DNA is TGTGCCAGCAGTCAACGCCCGGGGGGGGGAGAGACCCAGTACTTC. Amino acid sequence: CASSQRPGGGETQYF.

This clonotype has a count of ten or more. This sequence joins TRBV7-8 and TRBJ2-1, with TRBD1 matching over 8 bases. J lost 8 bases, V lost 5 bases, and 14 bases had no gene match. The V gene's germline CDR1 is SGHVS and CDR2 FQNEAQ. The CDR3 is 16 amino acids. CDR3 coding DNA: TGTGCCAGCAGCCCCCCTCAGGGGGCCCGTGCGTATGAGCAGTTCTTC. The encoded protein is CASSPPQGARAYEQFF.

The chain couples TRBV25-1 to TRBJ1-5, with D possibly matching TRBD1 (5 bases). Trimming cost V 9 bases and J 0 bases, with 21 bases left between them. Germline CDR1 and CDR2: MGHDK and SYGVNS. The CDR3 totals 17 residues. The CDR3 DNA is TGTGCCAGTAGACCCCGCCGGGACGACTATAGCAATCAGCCCCAGCATTTT. The encoded protein is CASRPRRDDYSNQPQHF.

The chain combines TRBV27 with TRBJ2-5; 8 bases map to TRBD1. The V gene end was trimmed by 5 bases and the J gene end by 5 bases; junction bases not matched to a gene: 7. The CDR3 length is 14 residues. Germline-derived CDR1 and CDR2 are MNHEY and SMNVEV (reference sequence). This chain's CDR3 is CASSTGQGGETQYF. CDR3 nucleotide sequence: TGTGCCAGCAGTACCGGACAGGGTGGGGAGACCCAGTACTTC.

This clonotype was counted ten times or more. The chain uses TRBV7-2 and TRBJ2-6; TRBD1 matches 7 bases. J gave up 0 bases and V 10 bases, and 3 bases lay outside the gene matches. CDR1 SGHTA and CDR2 FQGNSA come from the germline V gene. CDR3 length: 14 residues. The CDR3 region has the DNA TGTGCCACACAGGGGACCTCTGGGGCCAACGTCCTGACTTTC. Its protein product is CATQGTSGANVLTF.

The sample holds a few counts of this clonotype. V is TRBV11-2 and J is TRBJ2-7; 13 positions match TRBD2. This CDR3 has 20 amino acids. J gave up 1 base and V 1 base, and 13 bases lay outside the gene matches. Germline V gene sequence: CDR1 SGHAT, CDR2 FQNNGV. This CDR3 is CASSLVPPLAGGIPSYEQYV. CDR3 coding DNA: TGTGCCAGCAGCTTAGTTCCCCCACTAGCGGGAGGGATACCATCCTACGAGCAGTACGTC.

Here the CDR3 reads CSAPWTARSEKLFF. The CDR3 nucleotides are TGCAGTGCTCCTTGGACTGCGCGAAGCGAAAAACTGTTTTTT. The genes are TRBV20-1 and TRBJ1-4, with unresolved D. Germline V gene data show CDR1 as DFQATT and CDR2 as SNEGSKA (reference sequence). The CDR3 contains 14 residues. Trimming pared 5 bases from V and 8 bases from J, leaving 18 bases between.

This clonotype was found a few times. This chain links TRBV20-1 with TRBJ2-5; D gene ambiguous. Germline assignment: CDR1 DFQATT and CDR2 SNEGSKA (reference sequence). Trimming took off 7 bases at V and 2 bases at J, with 14 bases between the two ends. This CDR3 is built from 13 residues. DNA of the CDR3: TGCAGTGAAGACGGGTCCCAGCAAGAGACCCAGTACTTC. This gives the protein CSEDGSQQETQYF.

The chain links TRBV5-1 to TRBJ1-2; D is unresolved. V lost 4 bases and J lost 2, with 12 bases in between. CDR3 length: 14 amino acids. From germline, CDR1 is SGHRS and CDR2 YFSETQ. CDR3 region: CASSPEGGNYGYTF. The CDR3 nucleotides are TGCGCCAGCAGCCCCGAGGGAGGGAACTATGGCTACACCTTC.

This clonotype came up a few times. This chain connects TRBV7-2 to TRBJ2-7; weak D call: TRBD2 (6 bases). Trimming took off 0 bases at V and 8 bases at J, with 14 bases between the two ends. The CDR3 is made up of 14 amino acids. Germline CDR1 reads SGHTA; CDR2 reads FQGNSA. The DNA for the CDR3 is TGTGCCAGCAGCTTAGCGGGAGGTCGTACCAAGCAGTACTTC. This gives the protein CASSLAGGRTKQYF.

V usage is TRBV7-3 and J usage is TRBJ2-1, with TRBD2 matching 9 bases. The CDR3 length is 16 residues. V shed 5 bases, J shed 11 bases, and the junction held 16 bases outside the gene matches. CDR1 is SGHTA and CDR2 is FQGTGA in the germline V gene. CDR3 region: CASSVTGTRTSVKQFF. In nucleotides, the CDR3 is TGTGCCAGCAGCGTCACCGGGACACGGACTAGCGTGAAGCAGTTCTTC.

The chain joins TRBV28 to TRBJ1-5, with unresolved D. In germline, CDR1 is MDHEN, CDR2 SYDVKM. The germline V and J ends were trimmed by 3 bases and 0 bases, with 12 bases remaining between them. The CDR3 contains 16 residues. The CDR3: CASSLVQSNSNQPQHF. The DNA of the CDR3 is TGTGCCAGCAGTTTGGTCCAGTCGAATAGCAATCAGCCCCAGCATTTT.

The gene calls are TRBV10-3 and TRBJ1-5; 9 bases are a match to TRBD1. The CDR3 extends over 17 amino acids. Germline V gene lookup returns CDR1 ENHRY and CDR2 SYGVKD. With 3 bases clipped from V and 2 bases from J, the junction kept 8 bases outside the gene matches. In DNA, the CDR3 is TGTGCCATCAGTGACCTTCCGGGACAGGGCCGCAATCAGCCCCAGCATTTT. Translation: CAISDLPGQGRNQPQHF.

This clonotype was picked up many times. V and J are TRBV7-2 and TRBJ1-2; 10 bases agree with TRBD1. This CDR3 has 14 amino acids. Trimming removed 3 bases from V and 2 bases from J; junction bases left unmatched: 0. From germline, CDR1 is SGHTA and CDR2 FQGNSA. CDR3 amino acids: CASSLTGGNYGYTF. Written as DNA, the CDR3 is TGTGCCAGCAGCTTGACAGGGGGCAACTATGGCTACACCTTC.

This clonotype was seen only a few times. V usage is TRBV19 and J usage is TRBJ2-3; D not resolved. CDR3 length equals 16 residues. Trimming left V 1 base short and J 1 base short, with 12 bases between. Germline assignment: CDR1 LNHDA and CDR2 SQIVND (reference sequence). CDR3 residues: CASSIGDFAGTDTQYF. CDR3 DNA: TGTGCCAGTAGTATAGGTGACTTTGCGGGCACAGATACGCAGTATTTT.

The table lists this clonotype with a count of one. V usage is TRBV19 and J usage is TRBJ2-1; D remains ambiguous. Germline V gene lookup returns CDR1 LNHDA and CDR2 SQIVND (reference sequence). CDR3 length: 13 residues. V shed 3 bases and J shed 7 bases, with 10 bases lying between them. The CDR3 bases are TGTGCCAGTAGTATCTCCCCCCTTAATGAGCAGTTCTTC. Translated: CASSISPLNEQFF.

The rearrangement uses TRBV7-8 and TRBJ2-7; possibly TRBD1 for D (5 bases). With 5 bases removed from V and 2 bases from J, the gap between germline ends came to 19 bases. The CDR3 length is 16 residues. Germline V CDR1 and CDR2: SGHVS, FQNEAQ. The CDR3 coding sequence is TGTGCCAGCAGCCCGTTTGGGGCAGGAATAACCTACGAGCAGTACTTC. Protein sequence: CASSPFGAGITYEQYF. Full variable domain (missing parts from reference TRBV7-8 and TRBJ2-7): GAGVSQSPRYKVAKRGQDVALRCDPISGHVSLFWYQQALGQGPEFLTYFQNEAQLDKSGLPSDRFFAERPEGSVSTLKIQRTQQEDSAVYLCASSPFGAGITYEQYFGPGTRLTVT.

The V and J genes are TRBV11-2 and TRBJ1-6; no reliable D call. This CDR3 spans 15 amino acids. The ends were cut back, 2 bases at V and 13 bases at J, with 18 bases in the middle. Germline CDR1 is SGHAT and CDR2 is FQNNGV. CDR3: CASSLSPISGSPLHF. For the CDR3, the DNA is TGTGCCAGCAGCTTATCCCCGATCTCCGGTTCGCCCCTCCACTTT.

This clonotype has at least ten counts. An end of the junction differs from the germline gene, which may be a read error. The chain carries TRBV7-7 and TRBJ2-1; D not resolved. The CDR3 totals 13 residues. Germline V gene sequence: CDR1 SSHAT, CDR2 FNYEAQ (reference sequence). In DNA form, the CDR3 reads TGTGCTAGCAGCCGGAGCTCCTACAATGAGCAGTTCTTC. This encodes CASSRSSYNEQFF.

The chain employs TRBV18 and TRBJ2-7, with D possibly matching TRBD2 (5 bases). Per the germline V gene, CDR1 is KGHSH and CDR2 is LQKENI. The CDR3 is 14 amino acids. V lost 3 bases to trimming and J lost 5 bases, with 14 bases between them. The CDR3, as DNA: TGTGCCAGCTCACCCCGAGTGGGAGACCACGAGCAGTACGTC. Protein: CASSPRVGDHEQYV.

The genes are TRBV12-3 or TRBV12-4 and TRBJ2-7; D might be TRBD2 (5 bases). Trimming shortened V by 6 bases and J by 2 bases, and 17 bases separated the two germline ends. This CDR3 is 15 amino acids long. CDR3 loop: CASSPRRVRAYEQYF. Here the CDR3 DNA reads TGTGCCAGCAGCCCTCGGCGGGTAAGGGCCTACGAGCAGTACTTC.

The chain links TRBV5-6 to TRBJ2-3; D may correspond to TRBD1 or TRBD2 (5 bases each). Germline V gene data show CDR1 as SGHDT and CDR2 as YYEEEE. V lost 2 bases and J lost 0, with 16 bases in between. This CDR3 has 17 residues. The CDR3 DNA sequence: TGTGCCAGCAGCTTTGCGGATGGGGGACGTAGCACAGATACGCAGTATTTT. Residues: CASSFADGGRSTDTQYF.

The gene calls are TRBV4-3 and TRBJ2-1, with 7 positions matching TRBD2. The CDR3 is 20 residues long. The V gene's germline CDR1 is LGHNA and CDR2 YSLEER. With 0 bases clipped from V and 4 bases from J, the junction kept 18 bases outside the gene matches. The CDR3, as DNA: TGCGCCAGCAGCCAAGAGGGATGGGGCCCTAGCGGAGCCTTATACAATGAGCAGTTCTTC. Translation gives CASSQEGWGPSGALYNEQFF.

The DNA of the CDR3 is TGTGCCAGCAGCTTAATGGGGGTTAGCACAGATACGCAGTATTTT. It translates to CASSLMGVSTDTQYF. This rearrangement joins TRBV13 to TRBJ2-3; D is possibly TRBD1 or TRBD2 (5 bases each). Germline V lookup: CDR1 PRHDT, CDR2 FYEKMQ (reference sequence). V lost 2 bases and J lost 0, with 9 bases in between. This CDR3 contains 15 residues.